The present TCR beta chain was sequenced within a study of shared clonotypes between healthy human individuals. Study-wide results and limits: Clonotype sharing among donors was expected to depend on sequencing depth. Some clonotypes were shared by all four sorted-subset donors, while others were not shared. The non-shared ones had lower generation probabilities than the shared ones.

Trimming removed 6 bases from V and 4 bases from J, with 15 bases in between. CDR3 length equals 14 residues. Germline CDR1 and CDR2: MDHEN and SYDVKM. As concerns this clone: Its matching antigen is unknown.

Clones were sequenced by immunoSEQ multiplex PCR, and TCRdb holds only the in-frame ones, with some missing. Among more than 2 million clones listed, 80% to 95% were seen once. Positively selected for CCR7, the CD45RO-negative cells used as naive CD8 cells excluded terminally differentiated effector memory CD45RA+ cells. This clonotype originated in a young man in good health. Some clones in this sample may be carry-over from other donors' samples. This chain connects TRBV28 to TRBJ2-5; no definite D call. Sequencing input: naive CD8+ T cells from PBMCs. The CDR3 DNA is TGTGCCAGCAGCTATACCGACAAAAGAGAGACCCAGTACTTC. It translates to CASSYTDKRETQYF.